Listed below are T cell receptor beta chains from one sample, sequenced in a study of cytomegalovirus exposure and HLA in healthy donors. Clones were sequenced by immunoSEQ multiplex PCR, and TCRdb holds only the in-frame ones, with some missing. The data contain 120,000 to 150,000 clones, around a tenth of them singletons. The sequenced sample consisted of PBMCs. Every receptor here comes from a male donor in good health and CMV-seronegative. The CDR3 runs from the conserved cysteine through the conserved F or W. D genes are given only for firm matches. For some rows the clone size is stated as once, few or many, or as a class when expanded; others skip it.

j_gene: TRBJ2-1
v_gene: TRBV5-4
abundance: .
d_gene: TRBD2
CDR3aa: CASSLETSGTAEQFF
CDR3nt: TGTGCCAGCAGCTTGGAGACTAGCGGGACGGCTGAGCAGTTCTTC

j_gene: TRBJ1-3
v_gene: TRBV7-2
abundance: .
d_gene: .
CDR3aa: CATEQGLGNTIYF
CDR3nt: TGTGCCACCGAACAGGGCTTAGGAAACACCATATATTTT

j_gene: TRBJ2-7
v_gene: TRBV4-2
abundance: few
d_gene: .
CDR3aa: CASSQDLSFSYEQYF
CDR3nt: TGTGCCAGCAGCCAAGACCTTTCCTTCTCCTACGAGCAGTACTTC

j_gene: TRBJ2-7
v_gene: TRBV4-3
abundance: .
d_gene: TRBD1
CDR3aa: CASSLNTGTGGSEEQYF
CDR3nt: TGCGCCAGCAGCCTTAATACCGGGACAGGGGGCTCGGAGGAGCAGTACTTC

j_gene: TRBJ2-7
v_gene: TRBV19
abundance: .
d_gene: TRBD2
CDR3aa: CASSISGRGTYEQYF
CDR3nt: TGTGCCAGTAGTATAAGCGGGAGGGGAACCTACGAGCAGTACTTC

j_gene: TRBJ2-3
v_gene: TRBV7-2
abundance: few
d_gene: .
CDR3aa: CASSSSGAADTQYF
CDR3nt: TGTGCCAGCAGCTCCTCTGGGGCCGCAGATACGCAGTATTTT

j_gene: TRBJ1-2
v_gene: TRBV6-5
abundance: .
d_gene: .
CDR3aa: CAASQGYNGYTF
CDR3nt: TGTGCCGCCAGCCAGGGTTATAATGGCTACACCTTC

j_gene: TRBJ1-1
v_gene: TRBV9
abundance: few
d_gene: .
CDR3aa: CASSVAGNTEAFF
CDR3nt: TGTGCCAGCAGCGTAGCCGGGAACACTGAAGCTTTCTTT

j_gene: TRBJ1-5
v_gene: TRBV28
abundance: .
d_gene: TRBD1
CDR3aa: CASAHRGRHQPQHF
CDR3nt: TGTGCCAGCGCCCACAGGGGGAGGCATCAGCCCCAGCATTTT

j_gene: TRBJ2-3
v_gene: TRBV9
abundance: few
d_gene: TRBD2
CDR3aa: CASSVISSGSDTQYF
CDR3nt: TGTGCCAGCAGCGTAATCTCTAGCGGGTCAGATACGCAGTATTTT

j_gene: TRBJ2-1
v_gene: TRBV4-2
abundance: few
d_gene: TRBD2
CDR3aa: CASSQDLDYLGGNEQFF
CDR3nt: TGTGCCAGCAGCCAAGATCTGGACTACCTGGGGGGGAATGAGCAGTTCTTC

j_gene: TRBJ1-2
v_gene: TRBV6-5
abundance: .
d_gene: .
CDR3aa: CASSCSRGTHGYTF
CDR3nt: TGTGCCAGCAGTTGCTCACGAGGGACTCACGGCTACACCTTC

j_gene: TRBJ2-5
v_gene: TRBV7-7
abundance: few
d_gene: .
CDR3aa: CASSLADTPAETQYF
CDR3nt: TGTGCCAGCAGCTTAGCTGACACTCCTGCGGAGACCCAGTACTTC

j_gene: TRBJ2-5
v_gene: TRBV11-3
abundance: .
d_gene: TRBD2
CDR3aa: CASSAGTTSRAETQYF
CDR3nt: TGTGCCAGCAGCGCCGGGACTACCTCAAGGGCGGAGACCCAGTACTTC

j_gene: TRBJ2-3
v_gene: TRBV14
abundance: few
d_gene: TRBD2
CDR3aa: CASSQVGSGVYTDTQYF
CDR3nt: TGTGCCAGCAGCCAAGTCGGAAGCGGGGTGTACACAGATACGCAGTATTTT

j_gene: TRBJ1-1
v_gene: TRBV4-1
abundance: .
d_gene: .
CDR3aa: CASSRGTRNTEAFF
CDR3nt: TGCGCCAGCAGCCGAGGTACTCGGAACACTGAAGCTTTCTTT

j_gene: TRBJ1-5
v_gene: TRBV7-2
abundance: few
d_gene: .
CDR3aa: CASSLYAGDQPQHF
CDR3nt: TGTGCCAGCAGCTTATATGCAGGGGACCAGCCCCAGCATTTT

j_gene: TRBJ1-1
v_gene: TRBV13
abundance: .
d_gene: .
CDR3aa: CASSPILRTEAFF
CDR3nt: TGTGCCAGCAGCCCGATCCTGAGGACTGAAGCTTTCTTT

j_gene: TRBJ2-6
v_gene: TRBV7-3
abundance: .
d_gene: .
CDR3aa: CASSLTGSSGANVLTF
CDR3nt: TGTGCCAGCAGCTTAACAGGGAGCTCTGGGGCCAACGTCCTGACTTTC

j_gene: TRBJ1-4
v_gene: TRBV28
abundance: few
d_gene: TRBD1
CDR3aa: CASSFHRGVDEKLFF
CDR3nt: TGTGCCAGCAGTTTTCACAGGGGAGTGGATGAAAAACTGTTTTTT

j_gene: TRBJ2-1
v_gene: TRBV4-3
abundance: few
d_gene: TRBD2
CDR3aa: CASSQDASGIYNEQFF
CDR3nt: TGCGCCAGCAGCCAAGACGCTAGCGGGATTTACAATGAGCAGTTCTTC

j_gene: TRBJ2-3
v_gene: TRBV9
abundance: few
d_gene: TRBD2
CDR3aa: CASSVTSGRLTDTQYF
CDR3nt: TGTGCCAGCAGCGTTACTAGCGGGAGGTTAACAGATACGCAGTATTTT

j_gene: TRBJ2-7
v_gene: TRBV18
abundance: many
d_gene: TRBD1
CDR3aa: CASSDGDRLEQYF
CDR3nt: TGTGCCAGCTCCGATGGGGACAGGTTAGAGCAGTACTTC

j_gene: TRBJ2-5
v_gene: TRBV7-2
abundance: .
d_gene: TRBD2
CDR3aa: CASSAGGTQYF
CDR3nt: TGTGCCAGCAGCGCGGGAGGGACCCAGTACTTC

j_gene: TRBJ1-5
v_gene: TRBV6-1
abundance: .
d_gene: .
CDR3aa: CASSQNYFSNQPQHF
CDR3nt: TGTGCCAGCAGTCAAAATTACTTTTCCAATCAGCCCCAGCATTTT

j_gene: TRBJ1-3
v_gene: TRBV4-3
abundance: few
d_gene: TRBD1
CDR3aa: CASSQDGTARDTIYF
CDR3nt: TGCGCCAGCAGCCAAGATGGGACAGCTAGAGACACCATATATTTT

j_gene: TRBJ2-7
v_gene: TRBV28
abundance: few
d_gene: .
CDR3aa: CASSLPRAPYEQYF
CDR3nt: TGTGCCAGCAGTTTACCCCGAGCCCCCTACGAGCAGTACTTC

j_gene: TRBJ1-1
v_gene: TRBV28
abundance: .
d_gene: TRBD1
CDR3aa: CASSLGDRPSEAFF
CDR3nt: TGTGCCAGCAGTTTAGGGGACAGGCCCTCCGAAGCTTTCTTT

j_gene: TRBJ2-1
v_gene: TRBV4-2
abundance: few
d_gene: TRBD2
CDR3aa: CASSPTGTSGSGEQFF
CDR3nt: TGTGCCAGCAGCCCAACCGGGACTAGCGGGAGTGGAGAGCAGTTCTTC

j_gene: TRBJ1-3
v_gene: TRBV4-3
abundance: .
d_gene: .
CDR3aa: CASSQDLTGPSGNTIYF
CDR3nt: TGCGCCAGCAGCCAAGATTTAACAGGCCCCTCTGGAAACACCATATATTTT

j_gene: TRBJ2-7
v_gene: TRBV29-1
abundance: few
d_gene: .
CDR3aa: CSVEKARGSYEQYF
CDR3nt: TGCAGCGTTGAAAAGGCAAGGGGGTCGTACGAGCAGTACTTC

j_gene: TRBJ2-1
v_gene: TRBV4-2
abundance: few
d_gene: .
CDR3aa: CASSRGLGGTDNEQFF
CDR3nt: TGTGCCAGCAGCCGGGGATTGGGGGGTACTGACAATGAGCAGTTCTTC

j_gene: TRBJ1-1
v_gene: TRBV19
abundance: few
d_gene: .
CDR3aa: CASSIRGSLNTEAFF
CDR3nt: TGTGCCAGTAGTATACGAGGCAGTTTGAACACTGAAGCTTTCTTT

j_gene: TRBJ2-3
v_gene: TRBV20-1
abundance: few
d_gene: .
CDR3aa: CSAEGGDTQYF
CDR3nt: TGCAGTGCCGAGGGGGGGGATACGCAGTATTTT

j_gene: TRBJ2-7
v_gene: TRBV19
abundance: .
d_gene: .
CDR3aa: CASNGRASYEQYF
CDR3nt: TGTGCCAGTAACGGGCGGGCTTCCTACGAGCAGTACTTC

j_gene: TRBJ2-7
v_gene: TRBV7-8
abundance: .
d_gene: .
CDR3aa: CASSSRSKYEQYF
CDR3nt: TGTGCCAGCAGCTCTCGGAGCAAGTACGAGCAGTACTTC

j_gene: TRBJ2-7
v_gene: TRBV9
abundance: .
d_gene: TRBD2
CDR3aa: CASSALGGLDEQYF
CDR3nt: TGTGCCAGCAGCGCTCTAGGGGGACTAGACGAGCAGTACTTC

j_gene: TRBJ2-2
v_gene: TRBV29-1
abundance: few
d_gene: .
CDR3aa: CSASQTNTGELFF
CDR3nt: TGCAGCGCTTCGCAGACGAACACCGGGGAGCTGTTTTTT

j_gene: TRBJ1-2
v_gene: TRBV28
abundance: .
d_gene: .
CDR3aa: CALGGNGYTF
CDR3nt: TGTGCCTTGGGAGGGAATGGCTACACCTTC

j_gene: TRBJ2-1
v_gene: TRBV30
abundance: few
d_gene: TRBD2
CDR3aa: CAWQPSGRGSYNEQFF
CDR3nt: TGTGCCTGGCAACCTAGCGGGAGGGGCTCCTACAATGAGCAGTTCTTC

j_gene: TRBJ1-2
v_gene: TRBV13
abundance: few
d_gene: .
CDR3aa: CASSLGAVTNYGYTF
CDR3nt: TGTGCCAGCAGCTTAGGGGCAGTCACTAACTATGGCTACACCTTC